This T cell receptor (beta chain) was found in a study of T cells after yellow fever vaccination (dated by TCRdb to 2018 to 2020). Regarding the study in general: Libraries from fractions with low cell numbers were prepared with the SMART-Seq v4 Ultra Low Input RNA kit. To follow T-cell clones before and after both primary and booster YFV17D yellow fever vaccination, bulk TCR alpha and beta repertoires underwent longitudinal sequencing. Two healthy male donors, one aged 18 to 30 and one aged 30 to 40 years, made up the cohort. Blood samples were taken at several timepoints before and after primary and secondary immunization, and bulk PBMC replicates and cell subsets were isolated.

Sequencing took place on an Illumina NovaSeq 6000. Synthesis of TCR cDNA relied on 5'RACE template switching, a step that introduced a universal primer site along with unique molecular identifiers. cDNA synthesis was primed from both the TCR alpha and TCR beta constant segments. Library amplification used two PCR steps, and the second PCR step added sample barcodes and sequencing adapters. Libraries were sequenced on Illumina HiSeq 2500 (2x100 bp) or NovaSeq (2x150 bp). Turning to the authors' computational methods: MIGEC handled demultiplexing of reads and collapsing into UMI consensus sequences, while MiXCR performed V(D)J alignment. Vaccine-responding clonotypes were identified with edgeR using replicate PBMC samples, with FDR below 0.01 and a log2 fold change above 5 up to day 15 being required. Each bulk clonotype received a CD4 or CD8 identity based on whether the sequenced CD4 or CD8 repertoire contained that clonotype at higher abundance. TCRdb took the public reads, trimmed them with fastp at Q25, ran MiXCR for clone calling and kept in-frame beta chains. Rows merge per CDR3 protein into single entries with the most common DNA and genes. What appears here as the V and J calls and clone size reflects TCRdb's work, not the paper's. Within this sample are approximately 330,000 distinct CDR3 sequences, with around an eighth of them counted one time only. The top ten constitute about 3% of the sample.

The treatment or condition label here, explained by the study, means: live attenuated yellow fever vaccine strain. A standard Ficoll-Paque protocol was used to isolate PBMCs from peripheral blood. Dynabeads CD4 and CD8 positive selection kits were used to isolate the CD4 and CD8 T-cell fractions. TriZol was used to extract RNA from bulk PBMCs, from CD4 and CD8 fractions, and from dextramer-positive and dextramer-negative fractions. This clonotype was found once. The antigen it binds to is not known. The input lacks base qualities; no much larger clone sits a single base away. Evidence from a single read is weak. The V end gives up 3 bases and the J end 2 bases, leaving 4 bases in the junction not matched to a gene. Looking up the germline V gene yields CDR1 SGHVS and CDR2 FQNEAQ. Taken from cysteine to phenylalanine, the CDR3 has 15 residues. Of all the DNA, just the CDR3 is kept, 45 bases in frame from base 1.

What the authors observed across the whole study: Most clones expanded after primary vaccination (almost 97% of CD4 and over 80% of CD8) were re-detected after the booster, suggesting that broad memory maintenance occurred. A small fraction of clonotypes appeared in both the CD4 and CD8 compartments, likely as a result of convergent recombination. The secondary T-cell response was found to be weaker but faster than the primary response, with a peak reached on day 5 rather than on day 15. Computational filtering was required because FACS-sorted repertoires could contain abundant contaminating clonotypes from the bulk population. Because only two donors were included in the study, the extent to which the findings can be generalized is limited.

The V gene is TRBV7-8 and the J gene is TRBJ1-1, with 9 bases in between that match TRBD1. The material sequenced was CD4+ T cells sorted from PBMCs, taken 15 days after the yellow fever booster vaccination. The TCR originated in a man younger than 35 who received the YFV17D yellow fever vaccine. The DNA sequence is as follows: TGTGCCAGCAGCTTTACGGACAGGGGAAACACTGAAGCTTTCTTT. This encodes CASSFTDRGNTEAFF. With the portions outside the CDR3 filled from the reference TRBV7-8 and TRBJ1-1 genes, the complete variable region becomes GAGVSQSPRYKVAKRGQDVALRCDPISGHVSLFWYQQALGQGPEFLTYFQNEAQLDKSGLPSDRFFAERPEGSVSTLKIQRTQQEDSAVYLCASSFTDRGNTEAFFGQGTRLTVV.